The subject of this entry is one TCR beta chain. This sample is part of a study of blood T cell repertoires in COVID-19. Study background: Samples taken during acute and convalescent COVID-19 were collected in the United States, Italy and Spain.

Per the authors' pipeline: Estimation of nucleated cell counts was performed using reference gene primer amplification. Assay used: immunoSEQ multiplex PCR; TCRdb lists only in-frame clones, some missing. The V and J calls and clone size were taken over from that table, and D and trimming were inferred from the DNA. The data contain about 250,000 clones, approximately 78% of them singletons. The study drew participants aged about 18 to 89 years from 24 US areas. Participants' reported clinical history set cohort assignment. The CDR3 contains 14 residues. V shed 1 base and J shed 0 bases, with 7 bases lying between them. Germline V gives CDR1 SGHDT, CDR2 YYEEEE.

This receptor was taken from a man aged 40-50 years who had been exposed to COVID-19. Sequenced material: PBMCs or T cells enriched from blood (not recorded which). The V gene is TRBV5-6, the J gene TRBJ1-2; a possible D gene is TRBD1 (6 bases). The CDR3 region has the DNA TGTGCCAGCAGCTTGACAGGGTCTAACTATGGCTACACCTTC. Amino acid sequence: CASSLTGSNYGYTF.